The clone carrying this T cell receptor beta chain was counted a few times. Its antigen remains unknown. The data originate from a study of identical twins. Overall study results and limits: It was possible that invariant MAIT and iNKT cells partly confounded the zero-insertion analyses. Model-predicted out-of-frame TCR alpha sharing fell below observed values in monozygotic twins. Beta clonotypes that were abundant in cord blood contained fewer insertions, a pattern absent from memory repertoires.

CDR3 length: 15 residues. With 4 bases clipped from V and 6 bases from J, the junction kept 10 bases outside the gene matches. Germline V lookup: CDR1 SGHRS, CDR2 YFSETQ. Unique molecular identifiers were present on the cDNA, which also gained a universal primer site by template switching. MiXCR was run by TCRdb on the 5' RACE reads, yielding one entry per CDR3 protein. The sample has 410,000 or so distinct CDR3 sequences, less than 20% seen once. The sequencing sample was made of naive T cells sorted from blood. The rearrangement uses TRBV5-1 and TRBJ2-1, with 7 bases that match TRBD1. The receptor was isolated from a man over 45 in good health. This CDR3 reads CASSLDRVSINEQFF. The CDR3 DNA is TGCGCCAGCAGCCTAGACAGGGTTTCGATCAATGAGCAGTTCTTC.